This T cell receptor (beta chain) comes out of a study of blood T cell repertoires in COVID-19. Study in general: PBMCs, B-cell-depleted T cells, or T cells were the source of the cDNA or gDNA that made up the material.

Repertoires were generated with immunoSEQ multiplex PCR, while TCRdb's copy carries only in-frame clones and drops some. The sample records some 200,000 clones, 80% to 90% being singletons. With V trimmed by 2 bases and J by 2 bases, 0 bases remained unmatched. This CDR3 is 14 amino acids long. In germline, CDR1 is MNHEY, CDR2 SVGEGT. This receptor was taken from a man aged 25-40 years with active or convalescent COVID-19. The chain is built from TRBV6-2 or TRBV6-3 and TRBJ2-1, with 7 bases aligning to TRBD1. Sequences were obtained from peripheral blood. As DNA, the CDR3 is TGTGCCAGCAGTTACGGGACAGCCTACAATGAGCAGTTCTTC. It yields the protein CASSYGTAYNEQFF.